This T cell receptor beta chain derives from a study of control samples from healthy donors and cancer patients. This CDR3 contains 14 residues. CDR1 and CDR2 from the germline V gene are KGHDR and SFDVKD. V lost 5 bases to trimming and J lost 0 bases, with 9 bases between them. The assay was immunoSEQ multiplex PCR, and TCRdb's table has in-frame clones only and misses some. The data show around 200,000 clones, with 85% to 95% seen just once and 1.5% held by the top ten. The source material was blood. The sequence derives from a man in his forties or fifties in good health. The chain joins TRBV24-1 to TRBJ1-1; D perhaps matches TRBD1 (6 bases). This CDR3 reads CATSGGAMNTEAFF. CDR3 in DNA: TGTGCCACCAGTGGGGGGGCGATGAACACTGAAGCTTTCTTT.